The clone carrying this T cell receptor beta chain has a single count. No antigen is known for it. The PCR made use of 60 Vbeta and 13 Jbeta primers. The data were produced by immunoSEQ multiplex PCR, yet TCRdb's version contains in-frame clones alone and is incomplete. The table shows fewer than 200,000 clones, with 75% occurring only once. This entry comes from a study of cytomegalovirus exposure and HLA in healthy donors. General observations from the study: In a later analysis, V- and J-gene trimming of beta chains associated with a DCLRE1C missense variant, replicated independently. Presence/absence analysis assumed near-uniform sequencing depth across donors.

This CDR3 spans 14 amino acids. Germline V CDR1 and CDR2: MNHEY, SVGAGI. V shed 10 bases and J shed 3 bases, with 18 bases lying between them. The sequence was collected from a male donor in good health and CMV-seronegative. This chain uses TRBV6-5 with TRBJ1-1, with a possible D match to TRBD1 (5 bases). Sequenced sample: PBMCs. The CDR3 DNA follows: TGTGCCACCATGGGCAGGGCCTTGCACACTGAAGCTTTCTTT. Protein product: CATMGRALHTEAFF.